This T cell receptor (beta chain) stems from a study of blood T cell repertoires in COVID-19. Study-wide background: The cDNA or gDNA used as material had been derived from T cells, B-cell-depleted T cells, or PBMCs.

This CDR3 comprises 15 residues. The V gene end was trimmed by 7 bases and the J gene end by 9 bases; junction bases not matched to a gene: 9. Germline CDR1 reads SNHLY; CDR2 reads FYNNEI. In the original processing: The authors estimated nucleated cell counts from reference gene primer amplification. Repertoires were generated with immunoSEQ multiplex PCR, while TCRdb's copy carries only in-frame clones and drops some. Clonal size and the V and J genes are those of that table, whereas D and trimming came from the DNA. The sample shows over 200,000 clones, 85% to 90% of them seen only once. The chain joins TRBV2 to TRBJ2-1; TRBD2 matches 13 bases. The specimen sequenced was PBMCs or T cells enriched from blood (not recorded which). The receptor's source is a man aged 18-30 years who had recovered from COVID-19. The CDR3 DNA follows: TGTGCCAGCATCGCGAGGACTAGCGGGAGCGGTGAGCAGTTCTTC. It encodes CASIARTSGSGEQFF.